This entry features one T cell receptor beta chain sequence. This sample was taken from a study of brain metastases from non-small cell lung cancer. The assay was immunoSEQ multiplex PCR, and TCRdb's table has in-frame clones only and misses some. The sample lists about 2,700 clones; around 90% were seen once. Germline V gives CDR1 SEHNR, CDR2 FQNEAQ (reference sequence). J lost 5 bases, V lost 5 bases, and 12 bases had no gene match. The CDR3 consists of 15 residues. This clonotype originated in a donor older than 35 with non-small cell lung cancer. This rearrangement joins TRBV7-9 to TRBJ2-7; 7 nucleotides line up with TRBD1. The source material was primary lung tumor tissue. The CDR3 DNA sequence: TGTGCCAGCAGCCCAAATCGGGACAGCTGGAACGAGCAGTACTTC. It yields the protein CASSPNRDSWNEQYF.